This T cell receptor beta chain appears in the sequencing data of a study of response to subunit inactivated influenza vaccine. Findings of the study overall: After each seasonal influenza vaccination, few new T cells are recruited, the authors suggested.

TCRdb independently ran MiXCR on the RT-PCR reads; one entry per CDR3 protein. Among about 620,000 distinct CDR3 sequences listed, 12% were seen once. In regard to this clonotype: Antigen unknown.

The ends were cut back, 10 bases at V and 3 bases at J, with 17 bases in the middle. The CDR3 loop spans 14 amino acids. The chain combines TRBV12-3 or TRBV12-4 with TRBJ2-3, with a weak D call TRBD2 (5 bases). The sequences come from PBMCs from blood, collected on the day of vaccination. The TCR originated in a man aged 50 to 60 who received an inactivated influenza vaccine. In DNA, the CDR3 is TGTGCCACCTCCACGGGGATGAGGACAGATACGCAGTATTTT. Translation: CATSTGMRTDTQYF.